This T cell receptor (beta chain) comes out of a study of cytomegalovirus exposure and HLA in healthy donors. CDR1 is SGHVS and CDR2 is FNYEAQ in the germline V gene. The CDR3 length is 15 residues. V gave up 1 base and J gave up 4 bases; unmatched junction bases: 3. Researchers ran the PCR with 60 Vbeta and 13 Jbeta primers. The protocol was immunoSEQ multiplex PCR, while the TCRdb copy is restricted to in-frame clones and leaves out a portion. The table shows approximately 83,000 clones, with 70% to 90% occurring only once. A remark on this clone: Its specificity is not known.

Study-wide findings and caveats: Data from an earlier analysis indicated that most TCR beta V segments were productive either about 87% or about 30% of the time. Reportedly, fewer N-insertions than the 666-donor mean appeared in an Asian-associated ancestry cluster in a later analysis.

The sample comprised PBMCs. V gene TRBV7-6 combines with J gene TRBJ2-2; 7 positions agree with TRBD2. The sequence was collected from a man younger than 35 in good health and CMV-seronegative. The CDR3 sequence: CASSLDGGVTGELFF. As DNA, the CDR3 is TGTGCCAGCAGCTTAGATGGGGGGGTCACCGGGGAGCTGTTTTTT.